These 16 T cell receptor beta chains share one sample of origin, sequenced in a study of glioma-infiltrating T cells after dendritic cell vaccination. This table comes from immunoSEQ multiplex PCR, and its TCRdb copy is limited to in-frame clones, with some not included. This table holds over 55,000 clones, 81% found once. The material sequenced was blood, taken before dendritic cell vaccination. The receptor source for this set is a human donor with glioblastoma.

This sequence joins TRBV10-3 and TRBJ2-2; D possibly corresponds to TRBD2 (6 bases). Germline CDR1 is ENHRY and CDR2 is SYGVKD. The V end was cut by 2 bases, the J end by 0 bases, with 13 bases between. The CDR3 is 17 amino acids. The CDR3 nucleotides are TGTGCCATCAGTGAGGGGAGGATGGGGTCGAACACCGGGGAGCTGTTTTTT. This gives the protein CAISEGRMGSNTGELFF.

The chain recombines TRBV2 with TRBJ2-7; 12 bases line up with TRBD1. With 6 bases clipped from V and 7 bases from J, the junction kept 10 bases outside the gene matches. This CDR3 spans 15 amino acids. Germline lookup yields CDR1 SNHLY and CDR2 FYNNEI. In DNA form, the CDR3 reads TGTGCCAGCAGAGGAGGGGACAGGGGGCTTTATGAGCAGTACTTC. Its translation is CASRGGDRGLYEQYF.

CDR3 protein: CASSVAGTTEAFF. In nucleotides, the CDR3 is TGTGCCAGCAGCGTAGCAGGCACCACTGAAGCTTTCTTT. The chain combines TRBV9 with TRBJ1-1; D not certain. Germline values: CDR1 SGDLS, CDR2 YYNGEE. The CDR3 is 13 amino acids. Trimming took off 0 bases at V and 4 bases at J, with 7 bases between the two ends.

This clone occurred many times. The chain uses TRBV6-4 and TRBJ1-1; no firm D call. There are 14 residues in the CDR3. Germline-derived CDR1 and CDR2 are MRHNA and SNTAGT. V was cut by 0 bases and J by 6 bases, with 11 bases left in between. CDR3 DNA: TGTGCCAGCAGTGACTCGTCGGTCTCGGCTGAAGCTTTCTTT. It is translated as CASSDSSVSAEAFF.

This clone has a single count. CDR3 DNA: TGTGCCTGGAGAGGCGGGGGGGCCAATGAGCAGTTCTTC. Translated, it gives CAWRGGGANEQFF. V and J are TRBV30 and TRBJ2-1; TRBD2 matches at 9 bases. Germline V gives CDR1 GTSNPN, CDR2 SVGIG (reference sequence). This CDR3 contains 13 residues. Trimming at V came to 3 bases and at J to 6 bases, leaving 3 bases not matched to a gene.

At least ten counts were recorded for this clone. The chain combines TRBV7-2 with TRBJ1-2; 9 bases are a match to TRBD1. The CDR3 runs 16 residues. Germline trimming cut 0 bases from V and 4 bases from J; bases unmatched to any gene: 6. The germline V gene encodes CDR1 SGHTA and CDR2 FQGNSA. CDR3 loop: CASSLARDRASYGYTF. CDR3 bases: TGTGCCAGCAGCTTAGCCCGGGACAGGGCATCCTATGGCTACACCTTC. The full variable domain, completed using reference TRBV7-2 and TRBJ1-2, is GAGVSQSPSNKVTEKGKDVELRCDPISGHTALYWYRQSLGQGLEFLIYFQGNSAPDKSGLPSDRFSAERTGGSVSTLTIQRTQQEDSAVYLCASSLARDRASYGYTFGSGTRLTVV.

This clone was seen once. This chain links TRBV5-1 with TRBJ1-2; 8 bases agree with TRBD1. CDR3 length: 16 residues. Germline CDR1 is SGHRS and CDR2 is YFSETQ. Trimming at V came to 0 bases and at J to 4 bases, leaving 8 bases not matched to a gene. The CDR3 sequence: CASSLGPDRVGYGYTF. CDR3 bases: TGCGCCAGCAGCTTGGGGCCGGACAGGGTCGGCTATGGCTACACCTTC.

The CDR3 DNA reads TGTGCCAGCAGCTTGGGTCGGGGTTTGGACTACGAGCAGTACTTC. Amino acids: CASSLGRGLDYEQYF. This sequence joins TRBV5-4 and TRBJ2-7, with a possible D match to TRBD2 (5 bases). V shed 0 bases and J shed 3 bases, with 13 bases lying between them. The CDR3 consists of 15 residues. Germline V CDR1 and CDR2: SGHNT, YYREEE (reference sequence).

This sequence joins TRBV19 and TRBJ1-1; 8 nucleotides match TRBD1. Losses at the gene ends were 6 bases for V and 0 bases for J; bases not matched to a gene: 3. Germline V lookup: CDR1 LNHDA, CDR2 SQIVND (reference sequence). CDR3 length: 14 amino acids. The CDR3 region has the DNA TGTGCCAGTAGCTGGACAGGGTTGAACACTGAAGCTTTCTTT. This translates into CASSWTGLNTEAFF. Complete variable domain (other parts from reference TRBV19 and TRBJ1-1): DGGITQSPKYLFRKEGQNVTLSCEQNLNHDAMYWYRQDPGQGLRLIYYSQIVNDFQKGDIAEGYSVSREKKESFPLTVTSAQKNPTAFYLCASSWTGLNTEAFFGQGTRLTVV.

This clone has a handful of counts. The chain recombines TRBV29-1 with TRBJ1-4; D is uncertain. This CDR3 is built from 11 residues. CDR1 and CDR2 (germline): SQVTM, ANQGSEA. Deletions cut 4 bases from V and 5 bases from J, with 5 bases between. The CDR3: CSVVSNEKLFF. The CDR3 DNA reads as TGCAGCGTTGTTTCGAATGAAAAACTGTTTTTT.

This clone has a handful of counts. This chain connects TRBV2 to TRBJ2-2; D may be TRBD1 (6 bases). Trimming shortened V by 4 bases and J by 11 bases, and 14 bases separated the two germline ends. Germline CDR1 SNHLY, CDR2 FYNNEI. This CDR3 is built from 13 residues. The CDR3: CASSARTETELFF. The CDR3 region has the DNA TGTGCCAGCAGTGCTCGGACAGAGACCGAGCTGTTTTTT. The whole variable domain, filled in from reference TRBV2 and TRBJ2-2, reads EPEVTQTPSHQVTQMGQEVILRCVPISNHLYFYWYRQILGQKVEFLVSFYNNEISEKSEIFDDQFSVERPDGSNFTLKIRSTKLEDSAMYFCASSARTETELFFGEGSRLTVL.

The chain links TRBV4-3 to TRBJ2-5; the D gene is possibly TRBD1 (5 bases). This CDR3 is built from 13 residues. The V end was cut by 6 bases, the J end by 1 base, with 9 bases between. Germline V gene lookup returns CDR1 LGHNA and CDR2 YSLEER. DNA of the CDR3: TGCGCCAGCAGTCAGGGAATCCAAGAGACCCAGTACTTC. Its translation is CASSQGIQETQYF.

V is TRBV4-1 and J is TRBJ1-1; 9 bases map to TRBD1. In germline, CDR1 is MGHRA, CDR2 YSYEKL. The V segment lost 4 bases and the J segment 5 bases; nucleotides outside the gene matches: 8. The CDR3 sequence is 15 residues long. The CDR3 here is CASSRGRQGGTEAFF. In nucleotides, the CDR3 is TGCGCCAGCAGCCGGGGTAGACAGGGGGGTACTGAAGCTTTCTTT.

The rearrangement joins TRBV2 to TRBJ2-1; 10 bases agree with TRBD2. Germline values: CDR1 SNHLY, CDR2 FYNNEI. Germline trimming cut 8 bases from V and 8 bases from J; bases unmatched to any gene: 3. This CDR3 spans 12 amino acids. DNA of the CDR3: TGTGCCAGCCTAGCGGGGGCTGATGAGCAGTTCTTC. Translation: CASLAGADEQFF.

J is TRBJ1-2 and V is TRBV18; D may be TRBD1 (5 bases). This CDR3 has 15 residues. Looked up from germline, CDR1 is KGHSH and CDR2 is LQKENI. V was clipped by 5 bases and J by 3 bases, with 16 bases between them. The chain's CDR3 is CASSDGATRDYGYTF. Written as DNA, the CDR3 is TGTGCCAGCTCAGATGGGGCAACACGAGACTATGGCTACACCTTC.

This clone was detected only once. Its ends do not fully match the called genes, so a read error is possible. The gene calls are TRBV5-4 and TRBJ2-5; TRBD2 aligns across 10 bases. Germline V gene data show CDR1 as SGHNT and CDR2 as YYREEE (reference sequence). The CDR3 spans 17 residues. CDR3 DNA sequence: TGTGCCAGCAGCTTGGGTCCGCTAGCGGGGGACCAGGAGACCCAGTACTTC. Translating gives CASSLGPLAGDQETQYF.